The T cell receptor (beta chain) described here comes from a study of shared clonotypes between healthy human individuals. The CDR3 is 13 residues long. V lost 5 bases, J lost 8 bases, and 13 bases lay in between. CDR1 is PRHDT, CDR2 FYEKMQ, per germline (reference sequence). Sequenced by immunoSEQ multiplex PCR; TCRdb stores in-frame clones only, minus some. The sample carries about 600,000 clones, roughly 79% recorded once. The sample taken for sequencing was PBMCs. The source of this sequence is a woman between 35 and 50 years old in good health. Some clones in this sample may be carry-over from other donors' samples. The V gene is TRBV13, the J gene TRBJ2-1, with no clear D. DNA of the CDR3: TGTGCCAGCAGCCTCGAAGGGCGTGATGAGCAGTTCTTC. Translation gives CASSLEGRDEQFF. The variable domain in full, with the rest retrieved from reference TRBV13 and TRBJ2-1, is AAGVIQSPRHLIKEKRETATLKCYPIPRHDTVYWYQQGPGQDPQFLISFYEKMQSDKGSIPDRFSAQQFSDYHSELNMSSLELGDSALYFCASSLEGRDEQFFGPGTRLTVL.